The 10 T cell receptor beta chains given below trace back to one sample, sequenced in a study of patients and donors after allogeneic stem cell transplantation. MiXCR, run by TCRdb on the RT-PCR reads, gives a single entry per CDR3 protein. The sample yields 190,000 or so distinct CDR3 sequences, around two fifths seen once. The sample consisted of blood, either unsorted or a sorted T cell fraction (not recorded which). The receptors originated from a human donor who was either an allogeneic HSCT recipient or a stem cell or donor lymphocyte infusion donor (not recorded which). It is not recorded whose cells these are; they may come from a transplant donor.

The rearrangement links TRBV7-2 to TRBJ1-2; 9 bases are a match to TRBD1. This CDR3 spans 15 amino acids. J lost 4 bases, V lost 5 bases, and 8 bases had no gene match. The germline gives CDR1 SGHTA, CDR2 FQGNSA. CDR3: CASSEGGTGSYGYTF. In nucleotides, the CDR3 is TGTGCCAGCAGCGAGGGGGGGACAGGGAGCTATGGCTACACCTTC.

This clonotype was seen repeatedly, ten times or more. The gene calls are TRBV7-9 and TRBJ2-1; 12 positions match TRBD2. Germline V gene lookup returns CDR1 SEHNR and CDR2 FQNEAQ (reference sequence). This CDR3 spans 16 amino acids. With 2 bases clipped from V and 7 bases from J, the junction kept 6 bases outside the gene matches. CDR3 amino acids: CASSLHGLAGSNEQFF. CDR3 nucleotides: TGTGCCAGCAGCTTACATGGACTAGCGGGATCTAATGAGCAGTTCTTC.

This clonotype was counted between two and nine times. The chain uses TRBV7-2 and TRBJ1-5; a possible D gene is TRBD1 (5 bases). CDR3 length: 16 residues. CDR1 is SGHTA and CDR2 is FQGNSA in the germline V gene. Trimming shortened V by 1 base and J by 7 bases, and 17 bases separated the two germline ends. As DNA, the CDR3 is TGTGCCAGCAGCTTAGAGGCAGGGTGGAGAGGGCAGCCCCAGCATTTT. Its protein is CASSLEAGWRGQPQHF.

This clonotype has ten or more counts. V and J are TRBV27 and TRBJ1-1; D remains unclear. Germline V gives CDR1 MNHEY, CDR2 SMNVEV (reference sequence). V dropped 0 bases and J dropped 3 bases, with 5 bases sitting between them. The length of the CDR3 is 13 residues. CDR3 sequence: CASSLSRDTEAFF. CDR3 DNA: TGTGCCAGCAGTTTATCGCGGGACACTGAAGCTTTCTTT.

In its sample, this clonotype was seen a few times. This chain links TRBV7-2 with TRBJ1-1; TRBD1 matches at 7 bases. The CDR3 extends over 13 amino acids. Looked up from germline, CDR1 is SGHTA and CDR2 is FQGNSA. The ends lost 6 bases at V and 6 bases at J; junction bases unmatched: 7. Here the CDR3 reads CASRFTGDAEAFF. In nucleotides, the CDR3 is TGTGCCAGCAGATTCACAGGGGACGCTGAAGCTTTCTTT.

This chain joins TRBV13 and TRBJ2-7; a weak D match, TRBD1 (5 bases). This CDR3 contains 12 residues. V shed 4 bases and J shed 7 bases, with 11 bases lying between them. Germline-derived CDR1 and CDR2 are PRHDT and FYEKMQ (reference sequence). This CDR3 reads CASSSGTGEQYF. The CDR3 DNA reads as TGTGCCAGCAGCTCCGGAACAGGTGAGCAGTACTTC.

This clonotype was detected only a few times. The genes are TRBV19 and TRBJ1-1; D is unclear. This CDR3 has 13 amino acids. V shed 2 bases and J shed 2 bases, with 6 bases lying between them. Germline CDR1 and CDR2: LNHDA and SQIVND (reference sequence). In nucleotides, the CDR3 is TGTGCCAGTAGTATAAGAGGTAACACTGAAGCTTTCTTT. Amino acid sequence: CASSIRGNTEAFF.

The chain carries TRBV15 and TRBJ1-2; D is unclear. Trimming cost V 2 bases and J 3 bases, with 10 bases left between them. The CDR3 loop spans 14 amino acids. CDR1 is LNHNV, CDR2 YYDKDF, per germline (reference sequence). In DNA form, the CDR3 reads TGTGCCACCAGCAGACTACGGGAGTACTATGGCTACACCTTC. This gives the protein CATSRLREYYGYTF.

This clonotype was observed a handful of times. The chain links TRBV7-8 to TRBJ1-5; the D is unclear. Trimming shortened V by 1 base and J by 8 bases, and 9 bases separated the two germline ends. The CDR3 is 13 residues long. Germline V lookup: CDR1 SGHVS, CDR2 FQNEAQ. As DNA, the CDR3 is TGTGCCAGCAGCTTAGAGTATCCAGAGCCCCAGCATTTT. It is translated as CASSLEYPEPQHF.

The V and J genes are TRBV5-6 and TRBJ2-7; no definite D call. The germline V and J ends were trimmed by 4 bases and 6 bases, with 11 bases remaining between them. CDR3 size: 12 residues. CDR1 is SGHDT, CDR2 YYEEEE, per germline. The CDR3 protein is CASSPGRSEQYF. The CDR3 DNA reads as TGTGCCAGCAGCCCCGGACGGAGCGAGCAGTACTTC.